These T cell receptor beta chains were read from a single sample in a study of T cell responses to AZD1222 COVID-19 vaccine. Measured with immunoSEQ multiplex PCR; TCRdb has only the in-frame clones, and not every one. The table includes tens of thousands of clones, more than 75% detected once. Sequenced material: peripheral blood, taken on day 0 of AZD1222 vaccination. The origin of the receptors is an adult in good health. Each CDR3 is given with its conserved first and last residue. Each record gives: CDR3 protein, CDR3 DNA, J gene, V gene, D gene, clone size. The D gene is left open where the match is weak. Rows give clone size only sometimes, using once, few, many, or a class for an expanded clone.

CASSLAPPGRAFF,TGTGCCAGCAGTTTAGCGCCCCCAGGGCGAGCTTTCTTT,TRBJ1-1,TRBV12-3/TRBV12-4,-,-
CASSPLAGGTGELFF,TGTGCCAGCAGTCCACTAGCGGGGGGGACCGGGGAGCTGTTTTTT,TRBJ2-2,TRBV6-5,TRBD2,-
CASSQGLQGAKNIQYF,TGCGCCAGCAGCCAAGGCCTACAGGGGGCCAAAAACATTCAGTACTTC,TRBJ2-4,TRBV4-3,TRBD1,-
CASDRPGTQYF,TGTGCCAGCGACCGTCCAGGGACGCAGTATTTT,TRBJ2-3,TRBV7-9,-,-
CASSLQSGTGSGNTIYF,TGTGCCAGTAGTCTCCAATCCGGGACAGGCTCTGGAAACACCATATATTTT,TRBJ1-3,TRBV19,TRBD1,-
CASSFGSANEKLFF,TGTGCCAGCAGCTTTGGCTCGGCTAATGAAAAACTGTTTTTT,TRBJ1-4,TRBV7-2,-,-
CASSEMTGSGAFF,TGTGCCAGCAGCGAAATGACAGGGTCCGGAGCTTTCTTT,TRBJ1-1,TRBV9,TRBD1,once
CASSPRSPGSTDTQYF,TGTGCCAGCAGCCCCAGGAGCCCTGGTAGCACAGATACGCAGTATTTT,TRBJ2-3,TRBV7-8,-,-
CASSLEGNSYNSPLHF,TGCGCCAGCAGCTTGGAGGGGAATTCCTATAATTCACCCCTCCACTTT,TRBJ1-6,TRBV5-1,-,-
CASSQGYRDTGELFF,TGCGCCAGCAGCCAAGGGTACAGGGACACCGGGGAGCTGTTTTTT,TRBJ2-2,TRBV4-3,-,-
CASSIRDRGYEQYF,TGTGCCAGCAGCATCCGGGACAGGGGTTACGAGCAGTACTTC,TRBJ2-7,TRBV5-8,TRBD1,-
CAWSKLRDANQPQHF,TGTGCCTGGAGTAAGCTCCGGGACGCCAATCAGCCCCAGCATTTT,TRBJ1-5,TRBV30,-,-
CASSPGGANTGELFF,TGTGCCAGCAGCCCTGGAGGGGCGAACACCGGGGAGCTGTTTTTT,TRBJ2-2,TRBV2,-,once
CASSSGYSNQPQHF,TGTGCCAGCAGTTCAGGGTATAGCAATCAGCCCCAGCATTTT,TRBJ1-5,TRBV6-2/TRBV6-3,-,-
CASSSDADYGYTF,TGTGCCAGCAGTTCGGACGCTGACTATGGCTACACCTTC,TRBJ1-2,TRBV5-6,-,-
CASSAMVGTEAFF,TGTGCCAGCAGCGCGATGGTAGGCACTGAAGCTTTCTTT,TRBJ1-1,TRBV11-2,-,-
CASSSPGLAVYNEQFF,TGTGCCAGCAGCTCTCCGGGACTAGCGGTTTACAATGAGCAGTTCTTC,TRBJ2-1,TRBV7-9,TRBD2,-
CASSRTGGNQPQHF,TGCGCCAGCAGCCGGACAGGGGGCAATCAGCCCCAGCATTTT,TRBJ1-5,TRBV10-2,TRBD1,-
CASSPPGPGGGYTF,TGCGCCAGCAGCCCACCGGGCCCCGGTGGCGGCTACACCTTC,TRBJ1-2,TRBV5-1,-,-
CASSQEGGANVLTF,TGTGCCAGCAGCCAAGAAGGCGGGGCCAACGTCCTGACTTTC,TRBJ2-6,TRBV3-1/TRBV3-2,-,-
CASSRPGIIGLNTEAFF,TGTGCCTCCTCCCGACCGGGCATAATAGGCCTGAACACTGAAGCTTTCTTT,TRBJ1-1,TRBV3-1/TRBV3-2,-,-
CASSYTGGLNTEAFF,TGTGCCAGCAGTTACACCGGGGGCCTCAACACTGAAGCTTTCTTT,TRBJ1-1,TRBV6-5,-,-
CASSLEAGGTEAFF,TGCGCCAGCAGCTTGGAGGCAGGTGGCACTGAAGCTTTCTTT,TRBJ1-1,TRBV5-1,-,-